A single sample is the source of the 25 T cell receptor beta chains below, sequenced in a study of T cell repertoires in cytomegalovirus infection. Each CDR3 protein is one row after TCRdb ran MiXCR on the reads. The table includes around 530,000 distinct CDR3 sequences, around 27% detected once. What was sequenced was PBMCs. These receptors originate from a human donor in good health (CMV status not recorded). Some clones in this sample may be carry-over from other donors' samples.

This clonotype was recorded many times. The CDR3 DNA reads as TGCGCCAGCAGCCGCCAGGACGGGCCTAACTATGGCTACACCTTC. It translates to CASSRQDGPNYGYTF. The chain joins TRBV4-1 to TRBJ1-2, with D uncertain. Trimming stripped 4 bases from V and 0 bases from J, with 12 bases between. CDR1 and CDR2 (germline): MGHRA, YSYEKL. This CDR3 has 15 amino acids.

The J gene is TRBJ1-5, the V gene TRBV7-8, with D possibly TRBD1 on 5 matching bases. The CDR3 has 13 residues. CDR1 and CDR2 from the germline V gene are SGHVS and FQNEAQ. V was trimmed by 7 bases and J by 2 bases, leaving 9 bases between them. Here the CDR3 DNA reads TGTGCCAGCACGACAGCGGGCAATCAGCCCCAGCATTTT. Amino acid sequence: CASTTAGNQPQHF.

The chain joins TRBV9 to TRBJ2-7; a weak D match, TRBD2 (6 bases). The CDR3 is made up of 15 amino acids. From germline, CDR1 is SGDLS and CDR2 YYNGEE. With 3 bases removed from V and 5 bases from J, the gap between germline ends came to 18 bases. CDR3 residues: CASSAGTWAFNEQYF. CDR3 in DNA: TGTGCCAGCAGCGCCGGGACTTGGGCGTTTAACGAGCAGTACTTC.

The V and J genes are TRBV6-2 or TRBV6-3 and TRBJ2-1; 11 bases are a match to TRBD2. The germline V gene has CDR1 MNHEY and CDR2 SVGEGT. With 5 bases clipped from V and 7 bases from J, the junction kept 7 bases outside the gene matches. The CDR3 loop spans 15 amino acids. The CDR3 DNA sequence: TGTGCCAGCAGTATAGCGGGAGGGCCGGGTAATGAGCAGTTCTTC. Encoded protein: CASSIAGGPGNEQFF.

The rearrangement uses TRBV15 and TRBJ1-5; maybe TRBD1 (5 bases). V was trimmed by 0 bases and J by 4 bases, leaving 10 bases between them. CDR1 LNHNV and CDR2 YYDKDF come from the germline V gene (reference sequence). This CDR3 contains 15 residues. The CDR3 nucleotides read TGTGCCACCAGCAGAGATCGACAGTTGAATCAGCCCCAGCATTTT. It yields the protein CATSRDRQLNQPQHF.

This clonotype was seen more than once but under ten times. V is TRBV20-1 and J is TRBJ1-5; no definite D call. The CDR3 is made up of 14 amino acids. V was clipped by 1 base and J by 0 bases, with 7 bases between them. CDR1 and CDR2 (germline): DFQATT, SNEGSKA (reference sequence). Here the CDR3 DNA reads TGCAGTGCTAGAGTCTCGGTTAGCAATCAGCCCCAGCATTTT. Protein sequence: CSARVSVSNQPQHF.

Details on this clonotype: At one end the junction does not follow the germline gene, possibly because of a read error. V and J are TRBV5-3 and TRBJ2-7; the D gene could be TRBD1 or TRBD2 (5 bases each). TRBV5-3 is an ORF, and what it does is uncertain. This CDR3 comprises 15 residues. The CDR3 protein is CASSLGPTQGYEQYF. In DNA form, the CDR3 reads TGTGCCAGCAGCTTGGGACCTACTCAAGGGTACGAGCAGTACTTC.

This chain uses TRBV27 with TRBJ2-7, with TRBD2 as a possible D gene (7 bases). This CDR3 is 14 amino acids long. Trimming left V 6 bases short and J 4 bases short, with 16 bases between. CDR1 is MNHEY and CDR2 is SMNVEV in the germline V gene (reference sequence). CDR3 loop: CASRGAGTIYEQYF. The CDR3 region has the DNA TGTGCCAGCAGGGGGGCAGGGACTATATACGAGCAGTACTTC.

This clonotype was seen more than once but under ten times. J is TRBJ2-3 and V is TRBV28; 8 bases agree with TRBD2. Germline CDR1 MDHEN, CDR2 SYDVKM. V lost 5 bases and J lost 5; bases outside the gene matches: 12. The CDR3 has 16 residues. DNA for the CDR3: TGTGCCAGCAGTATGACGGGAGGGCTCCGCCTAGATACGCAGTATTTT. This gives the protein CASSMTGGLRLDTQYF. The variable domain in full, with the rest retrieved from reference TRBV28 and TRBJ2-3, is DVKVTQSSRYLVKRTGEKVFLECVQDMDHENMFWYRQDPGLGLRLIYFSYDVKMKEKGDIPEGYSVSREKKERFSLILESASTNQTSMYLCASSMTGGLRLDTQYFGPGTRLTVL.

The chain combines TRBV27 with TRBJ1-3; D uncertain. This CDR3 region has 14 residues. Germline CDR1 MNHEY, CDR2 SMNVEV (reference sequence). Trimming took 2 bases from V and 7 from J, leaving 12 bases between them. CDR3 region: CASSLKWPPNTIYF. CDR3 DNA sequence: TGTGCCAGCAGTTTAAAGTGGCCTCCCAACACCATATATTTT.

The chain couples TRBV6-5 to TRBJ1-1; D not certain. This CDR3 is built from 13 residues. Between the trimmed V and J ends, which lost 4 bases and 3 bases, there was a span of 9 bases. Per the germline V gene, CDR1 is MNHEY and CDR2 is SVGAGI. As DNA, the CDR3 is TGTGCCAGCAGTTCTTCATATTACACTGAAGCTTTCTTT. Residues: CASSSSYYTEAFF.

This clonotype was detected a few times. V is TRBV7-4 and J is TRBJ2-5, with 12 bases identical to TRBD2. This CDR3 has 15 residues. Looked up from germline, CDR1 is SGHVT and CDR2 is SQSDAQ. The junction had 5 bases not matched to a gene; V was cut back by 6 bases and J by 3 bases. CDR3 sequence reads: CASSPRTSGKETQYF. As DNA, the CDR3 is TGTGCCAGCAGTCCTCGGACTAGCGGGAAAGAGACCCAGTACTTC.

CDR3 sequence: CSAPQGLGCTDTQYF. The DNA of the CDR3 is TGCAGTGCTCCCCAAGGACTAGGATGCACAGATACGCAGTATTTT. The rearrangement uses TRBV20-1 and TRBJ2-3; 7 bases match TRBD2. With V trimmed by 5 bases and J by 1 base, 9 bases remained unmatched. The CDR3 loop spans 15 amino acids. In germline, CDR1 is DFQATT, CDR2 SNEGSKA (reference sequence).

The CDR3 reads CASSSGTGINYGYTF. The CDR3 DNA follows: TGTGCCAGCAGCTCCGGGACAGGGATAAACTATGGCTACACCTTC. V is TRBV14 and J is TRBJ1-2, with 9 bases that match TRBD1. The trim removed 5 bases at V and 2 bases at J, leaving 6 bases unmatched. CDR1 and CDR2 (germline): SGHDN, FVKESK. The CDR3 runs 15 residues.

There are a few counts of this clonotype. This rearrangement joins TRBV6-6 to TRBJ1-5; D uncertain. This CDR3 has 17 residues. Trimming took off 5 bases at V and 0 bases at J, with 17 bases between the two ends. Per the germline V gene, CDR1 is MNHNY and CDR2 is SVGAGI (reference sequence). CDR3 bases: TGTGCCAGCAGTCGTTCCTCCAGTGATGATAGCAATCAGCCCCAGCATTTT. This encodes CASSRSSSDDSNQPQHF.

This clonotype was detected only a few times. In nucleotides, the CDR3 is TGTGCTAGTGGTTTGGGGACAGGGGTCCAAGAGACCCAGTACTTC. This sequence encodes CASGLGTGVQETQYF. The J gene is TRBJ2-5, the V gene TRBV12-5; TRBD1 agrees at 9 bases. The germline V gene encodes CDR1 LGHNT and CDR2 FRNRAP. CDR3 length: 15 amino acids. The V segment lost 1 base and the J segment 1 base; nucleotides outside the gene matches: 1. The full variable domain, completed using reference TRBV12-5 and TRBJ2-5, is DARVTQTPRHKVTEMGQEVTMRCQPILGHNTVFWYRQTMMQGLELLAYFRNRAPLDDSGMPKDRFSAEMPDATLATLKIQPSEPRDSAVYFCASGLGTGVQETQYFGPGTRLLVL.

This clonotype has only a few counts. The V gene is TRBV11-3, the J gene TRBJ2-1, with D perhaps matching TRBD1 or TRBD2 (5 bases each). From germline, CDR1 is SGHNT and CDR2 YENEEA. V dropped 3 bases and J dropped 6 bases, with 12 bases sitting between them. The CDR3 covers 14 residues. For the CDR3, the DNA is TGTGCCAGCAGCTTCGAGGGGTTGGGCAATGAGCAGTTCTTC. Translating gives CASSFEGLGNEQFF. The full variable domain, completed using reference TRBV11-3 and TRBJ2-1, is EAGVVQSPRYKIIEKKQPVAFWCNPISGHNTLYWYLQNLGQGPELLIRYENEEAVDDSQLPKDRFSAERLKGVDSTLKIQPAELGDSAVYLCASSFEGLGNEQFFGPGTRLTVL.

This chain uses TRBV15 with TRBJ2-1; 14 positions agree with TRBD2. The V segment lost 4 bases and the J segment 8 bases; nucleotides outside the gene matches: 13. Germline loops: CDR1 LNHNV, CDR2 YYDKDF (reference sequence). CDR3 size: 18 residues. CDR3 coding DNA: TGTGCCACCAGCACCGAAGAGGGACTAGCGGGAGTCAGGGATGAGCAGTTCTTC. Residues: CATSTEEGLAGVRDEQFF.

This clonotype was counted between two and nine times. The chain recombines TRBV12-3 or TRBV12-4 with TRBJ2-2; 9 bases match TRBD2. There are 15 residues in the CDR3. V lost 6 bases, J lost 5 bases, and 7 bases stayed unmatched. The DNA for the CDR3 is TGTGCCAGCAGCCGAAGCGGGAGGATTACCGGGGAGCTGTTTTTT. This gives the protein CASSRSGRITGELFF.

The sample holds many counts of this clonotype. J is TRBJ2-7 and V is TRBV12-3 or TRBV12-4, with D tentatively TRBD1 or TRBD2 (5 bases each). The CDR3 is 17 amino acids. The ends were cut back, 5 bases at V and 0 bases at J, with 20 bases in the middle. The CDR3 sequence is CASSPLFGAAGSYEQYF. The CDR3 bases are TGTGCCAGCAGTCCACTCTTCGGGGCGGCCGGCTCCTACGAGCAGTACTTC.

V and J are TRBV20-1 and TRBJ2-1; 8 nucleotides agree with TRBD2. The CDR3 is made up of 14 amino acids. Per germline, CDR1 DFQATT and CDR2 SNEGSKA (reference sequence). Germline trimming cut 7 bases from V and 3 bases from J; bases unmatched to any gene: 8. CDR3 protein: CSVRSTSGYNEQFF. DNA of the CDR3: TGCAGTGTCAGAAGTACTAGCGGCTACAATGAGCAGTTCTTC.

This clonotype turned up a few times. The rearrangement joins TRBV20-1 to TRBJ2-1; no clear D. The germline V gene encodes CDR1 DFQATT and CDR2 SNEGSKA (reference sequence). Trimming removed 0 bases from V and 0 bases from J, with 6 bases in between. The CDR3 runs to 14 residues. CDR3 sequence reads: CSARDPGSYNEQFF. CDR3 DNA: TGCAGTGCTAGAGATCCTGGCTCCTACAATGAGCAGTTCTTC.

J is TRBJ2-5 and V is TRBV12-3 or TRBV12-4; a possible D gene is TRBD2 (5 bases). Trimming took off 3 bases at V and 5 bases at J, with 10 bases between the two ends. This CDR3 comprises 13 residues. CDR3 DNA sequence: TGTGCCAGCAGTTTCCTGGAGGCTGAGACCCAGTACTTC. This gives the protein CASSFLEAETQYF.

V is TRBV12-3 or TRBV12-4 and J is TRBJ2-3; D is possibly TRBD2 (6 bases). With 1 base removed from V and 4 bases from J, the gap between germline ends came to 9 bases. CDR3 size: 14 residues. The CDR3 reads CASSLGRGPDTQYF. CDR3 DNA: TGTGCCAGCAGTTTAGGGCGGGGTCCAGATACGCAGTATTTT.

This clonotype was recorded a few times. This chain connects TRBV24-1 to TRBJ2-3, with TRBD1 identical over 7 bases. The CDR3 loop spans 17 amino acids. V lost 7 bases to trimming and J lost 0 bases; unmatched junction nucleotides: 12. CDR1 and CDR2 from the germline V gene are KGHDR and SFDVKD. CDR3 residues: CATSPTADRASTDTQYF. The CDR3, as DNA: TGTGCCACCAGCCCCACCGCTGACAGGGCGAGCACAGATACGCAGTATTTT.